Each of the 27 T cell receptor beta chains below was sequenced from the same sample in a study of cytomegalovirus exposure and HLA in healthy donors. 13 Jbeta primers and 60 Vbeta primers were used for the PCR. The table came from immunoSEQ multiplex PCR; TCRdb's copy has only in-frame clones and leaves some out. The sample consists of some 52,000 clones, around 70% of them appearing once. The specimen sequenced was PBMCs. Receptors were obtained from a woman aged 45-65 years in good health and CMV-seronegative.

The chain recombines TRBV10-3 with TRBJ2-1; D is unclear. This CDR3 is 14 amino acids long. The V gene lost 0 bases and the J gene lost 12 bases, with 15 bases spanning the gap. Germline V gives CDR1 ENHRY, CDR2 SYGVKD. CDR3 DNA sequence: TGTGCCATCAGTGAGTCCACCAAATTTCTGAGGCAGTTCTTC. It translates to CAISESTKFLRQFF.

This clone has only a few counts. This chain links TRBV15 with TRBJ2-3; 7 nucleotides align to TRBD2. With V trimmed by 0 bases and J by 2 bases, 2 bases remained unmatched. The CDR3 has 15 residues. The germline CDR1 and CDR2 sequences are LNHNV and YYDKDF (reference sequence). This CDR3 reads CATSRDGTNTDTQYF. CDR3 in DNA: TGTGCCACCAGCAGAGATGGGACTAACACAGATACGCAGTATTTT. The full variable domain, completed using reference TRBV15 and TRBJ2-3, is DAMVIQNPRYQVTQFGKPVTLSCSQTLNHNVMYWYQQKSSQAPKLLFHYYDKDFNNEADTPDNFQSRRPNTSFCFLDIRSPGLGDTAMYLCATSRDGTNTDTQYFGPGTRLTVL.

This clone came up a few times. The chain couples TRBV5-3 to TRBJ2-7, with 10 positions matching TRBD2. Being an ORF, TRBV5-3 has a function that is uncertain. V was pared by 0 bases and J by 1 base, with 4 bases of the junction left unmatched. The CDR3 runs 16 residues. CDR3 sequence: CARSLATSGRSYEQYF. The CDR3 DNA is TGTGCCAGAAGCTTGGCGACTAGCGGGCGGTCCTACGAGCAGTACTTC.

Comment on this clone: Because the CDR3 is missing its conserved closing phenylalanine or tryptophan, this is likely a read error. V usage is TRBV6-5 and J usage is TRBJ1-5; D gene unclear. The CDR3 length is 13 residues. Per germline, CDR1 MNHEY and CDR2 SVGAGI. Trimming pared 0 bases from V and 6 bases from J, leaving 6 bases between. CDR3 residues: CASSYSRGQPQHV. CDR3 bases: TGTGCCAGCAGTTACTCGCGGGGTCAGCCCCAGCATGTT.

This clone turned up a few times. As DNA, the CDR3 is TGTGCCTGGACCCCCGCGGGATCTGATAATTCACCCCTCCACTTT. Its translation: CAWTPAGSDNSPLHF. The chain is built from TRBV30 and TRBJ1-6; D gene uncertain. The CDR3 runs to 15 residues. Germline V gene sequence: CDR1 GTSNPN, CDR2 SVGIG (reference sequence). Trimming took 4 bases from V and 5 from J, leaving 15 bases between them.

This chain joins TRBV2 and TRBJ2-7; D is unresolved. V was shortened by 2 bases and J by 3 bases, with 5 bases between the two germline ends. Looked up from germline, CDR1 is SNHLY and CDR2 is FYNNEI. CDR3 length: 12 amino acids. CDR3 protein: CASSEIVYEQYF. As DNA, the CDR3 is TGTGCCAGCAGTGAAATAGTCTACGAGCAGTACTTC. Full variable domain (missing parts from reference TRBV2 and TRBJ2-7): EPEVTQTPSHQVTQMGQEVILRCVPISNHLYFYWYRQILGQKVEFLVSFYNNEISEKSEIFDDQFSVERPDGSNFTLKIRSTKLEDSAMYFCASSEIVYEQYFGPGTRLTVT.

The count of this clone is one. V is TRBV6-1 and J is TRBJ2-3; D gene unclear. CDR1 MNHNS and CDR2 SASEGT come from the germline V gene. The CDR3 spans 14 residues. The ends were cut back, 9 bases at V and 6 bases at J, with 19 bases in the middle. CDR3 bases: TGTGCCAGTTCCTTCCAGACTGTGGCGGATACGCAGTATTTT. As protein: CASSFQTVADTQYF.

The chain couples TRBV28 to TRBJ2-2; D is possibly TRBD1 (6 bases). The germline CDR1 and CDR2 sequences are MDHEN and SYDVKM. The CDR3 has 14 amino acids. Trimming took 8 bases from V and 5 from J, leaving 15 bases between them. The CDR3 DNA reads as TGTGCCAGCCGGGACGGCACAGGGACCGGGGAGCTGTTTTTT. Its protein is CASRDGTGTGELFF.

This clone was detected once. This chain links TRBV15 with TRBJ2-3, with 8 bases aligning to TRBD2. Germline CDR1 and CDR2: LNHNV and YYDKDF (reference sequence). The V and J ends lost 3 bases and 3 bases, in that order; junction bases with no gene match: 11. The CDR3 runs to 17 residues. For the CDR3, the DNA is TGTGCCACCAGCAGGTTTCCGGGGGGGTCTTGGACAGATACGCAGTATTTT. Translated, it gives CATSRFPGGSWTDTQYF.

The V call is TRBV30, the J call TRBJ2-4; possible D gene TRBD2, 6 bases. Trimming took off 5 bases at V and 4 bases at J, with 9 bases between the two ends. Germline V gene lookup returns CDR1 GTSNPN and CDR2 SVGIG (reference sequence). The CDR3 sequence is 12 residues long. DNA of the CDR3: TGTGCCTGGGGGGACTTGAAAAACATTCAGTACTTC. Translating gives CAWGDLKNIQYF.

V and J are TRBV7-8 and TRBJ1-5; D perhaps matches TRBD1 (5 bases). V was cut by 5 bases and J by 0 bases, with 11 bases left in between. The CDR3 is 15 residues long. Germline assignment: CDR1 SGHVS and CDR2 FQNEAQ. Here the CDR3 reads CASSARGASNQPQHF. CDR3 DNA sequence: TGTGCCAGCAGCGCGCGGGGCGCTAGCAATCAGCCCCAGCATTTT.

The genes are TRBV2 and TRBJ2-7; D remains ambiguous. The CDR3 contains 13 residues. Looked up from germline, CDR1 is SNHLY and CDR2 is FYNNEI. Trimming cost V 3 bases and J 0 bases, with 6 bases left between them. The CDR3 region is CASSDASSYEQYF. CDR3 DNA: TGTGCCAGCAGTGATGCCAGCTCCTACGAGCAGTACTTC.

This sequence joins TRBV2 and TRBJ1-2; possible D gene TRBD1, 6 bases. V was pared by 4 bases and J by 4 bases, with 16 bases between. The length of the CDR3 is 15 residues. CDR1 SNHLY and CDR2 FYNNEI come from the germline V gene. CDR3 residues: CASSGLTTGTYGYTF. The CDR3 region has the DNA TGTGCCAGCAGTGGTCTTACGACAGGAACCTATGGCTACACCTTC.

The chain couples TRBV4-3 to TRBJ2-1; no definite D call. This CDR3 has 13 amino acids. The germline CDR1 and CDR2 sequences are LGHNA and YSLEER. Between the trimmed V and J ends, which lost 0 bases and 4 bases, there was a span of 4 bases. CDR3: CASSQDSYNEQFF. Here the CDR3 DNA reads TGCGCCAGCAGCCAAGACAGTTACAATGAGCAGTTCTTC.

This clone was seen only a few times. The gene calls are TRBV7-2 and TRBJ2-7, with D perhaps TRBD2 (6 bases). The V and J ends lost 11 bases and 3 bases respectively, with 17 bases between them. The CDR3 contains 13 residues. Germline CDR1 SGHTA, CDR2 FQGNSA. The CDR3 coding sequence is TGTGCCTCCCGGGGGAGCGCGAACTACGAGCAGTACTTC. Translating gives CASRGSANYEQYF.

This chain uses TRBV11-2 with TRBJ2-6; a possible D gene is TRBD1 (6 bases). Germline V gives CDR1 SGHAT, CDR2 FQNNGV. This CDR3 has 15 amino acids. Trimming cost V 4 bases and J 2 bases, with 9 bases left between them. The CDR3 DNA reads TGTGCCAGCAGCTGGCACAGGGCTGGGGCCAACGTCCTGACTTTC. This gives the protein CASSWHRAGANVLTF.

The V call is TRBV4-3, the J call TRBJ2-1; 9 bases match TRBD1. From germline, CDR1 is LGHNA and CDR2 YSLEER. This CDR3 is built from 16 residues. Trimming cost V 0 bases and J 3 bases; bases outside gene matches: 3. The DNA for the CDR3 is TGCGCCAGCAGCCAAGACGGGACAGGGCACTACAATGAGCAGTTCTTC. Translating it yields CASSQDGTGHYNEQFF.

The chain uses TRBV28 and TRBJ2-5; D remains unclear. Germline values: CDR1 MDHEN, CDR2 SYDVKM. CDR3 length equals 11 residues. Trimming pared 6 bases from V and 4 bases from J, leaving 6 bases between. The CDR3, as DNA: TGTGCCAGCAGCCCCTCAGAGACCCAGTACTTC. Amino acid sequence: CASSPSETQYF.

The chain has TRBV28 and TRBJ2-2; weak D call: TRBD2 (5 bases). Germline V gene data show CDR1 as MDHEN and CDR2 as SYDVKM. CDR3 length equals 12 residues. V shed 3 bases and J shed 9 bases, with 8 bases lying between them. The CDR3 DNA reads TGTGCCAGCAGTTTGGACTTGAGGGAGCTGTTTTTT. This sequence encodes CASSLDLRELFF.

The sample holds a few counts of this clone. The V call is TRBV5-1, the J call TRBJ2-1; D call uncertain. The CDR3 is 13 amino acids. Germline V lookup: CDR1 SGHRS, CDR2 YFSETQ. V lost 4 bases to trimming and J lost 5 bases, with 10 bases between them. CDR3 coding DNA: TGCGCCAGCAGCCTCCAGATCCACAATGAGCAGTTCTTC. Translated: CASSLQIHNEQFF.

This chain joins TRBV5-1 and TRBJ2-7; 7 nucleotides align to TRBD2. The CDR3 has 16 amino acids. V trimming: 3 bases; J trimming: 3 bases; junction bases outside the gene matches: 12. Looked up from germline, CDR1 is SGHRS and CDR2 is YFSETQ. Written as DNA, the CDR3 is TGCGCCAGCAGCTCCCTAGCGGCACCCCCCTACTACGAGCAGTACTTC. Protein product: CASSSLAAPPYYEQYF.

The chain carries TRBV28 and TRBJ2-7; D is possibly TRBD1 (6 bases). The germline V gene has CDR1 MDHEN and CDR2 SYDVKM. The CDR3 has 13 amino acids. The V end lost 8 bases, the J end lost 2 bases, and 13 bases lay between the germline ends. CDR3 in amino acids: CASEGHRTYEQYF. CDR3 in DNA: TGTGCCAGCGAGGGACACAGAACCTACGAGCAGTACTTC.

The chain recombines TRBV28 with TRBJ1-2, with TRBD1 identical over 7 bases. The ends lost 4 bases at V and 9 bases at J; junction bases unmatched: 8. CDR3 size: 13 residues. From germline, CDR1 is MDHEN and CDR2 SYDVKM. The CDR3, as DNA: TGTGCCAGCAGTTCCCCACAGGGGCTAAGCTACACCTTC. This codes for CASSSPQGLSYTF.

This clone was counted only a few times. The chain uses TRBV2 and TRBJ1-1; D remains unclear. Germline lookup yields CDR1 SNHLY and CDR2 FYNNEI. The CDR3 sequence is 15 residues long. Trimming took 3 bases from V and 6 from J, leaving 17 bases between them. CDR3 in DNA: TGTGCCAGCAGTGATAACGCCGGGGTGATTTCTGAAGCTTTCTTT. Amino acids: CASSDNAGVISEAFF.

V usage is TRBV30 and J usage is TRBJ2-3, with no clear D. Germline assignment: CDR1 GTSNPN and CDR2 SVGIG (reference sequence). V gave up 3 bases and J gave up 2 bases, with 6 bases separating them. There are 12 residues in the CDR3. The CDR3 region has the DNA TGTGCCTGGAGCCTAGTCACAGATACGCAGTATTTT. Protein: CAWSLVTDTQYF.

The rearrangement links TRBV7-2 to TRBJ2-3, with 11 bases aligning to TRBD2. Germline CDR1 is SGHTA and CDR2 is FQGNSA. V dropped 5 bases and J dropped 2; count of bases not matched to a gene: 6. The CDR3 is 16 residues long. CDR3 DNA: TGTGCCAGCAGCGGACTAGCGGGCAACCCCACAGATACGCAGTATTTT. Its translation: CASSGLAGNPTDTQYF.

The DNA of the CDR3 is TGTGCCAGCAGTTTAGGGACAGGGGTGGGCGAGCAGTACTTC. Encoded protein: CASSLGTGVGEQYF. This chain joins TRBV27 and TRBJ2-7, with TRBD1 identical over 10 bases. CDR3 length: 14 amino acids. V dropped 2 bases and J dropped 6; count of bases not matched to a gene: 4. Germline V gives CDR1 MNHEY, CDR2 SMNVEV (reference sequence).